The 27 T cell receptor beta chains in this list originate from one sample, sequenced in a study of cytomegalovirus exposure and HLA in healthy donors (dated by TCRdb to about 2017). Preparation of the library involved the immunoSEQ multiplex PCR assay. A mixture of 60 forward primers for TCR Vbeta segments and 13 reverse primers for TCR Jbeta segments was used in the multiplex PCR. The table was pulled from immuneACCESS by TCRdb, which kept in-frame rearrangements only. Such tables lose some clones; where checked, under half of the loss comes from unresolved V genes, and the rest has no known cause. The sample table holds 140,000 to 150,000 clones, of which 77% were seen once. Roughly 4.3% of the sample rests with the top ten. Material for sequencing was PBMCs. These receptors were obtained from a male donor in good health and CMV-seronegative.

This chain uses TRBV6-5 with TRBJ2-3; D gene unclear. Germline V gene data show CDR1 as MNHEY and CDR2 as SVGAGI. The CDR3 length is 13 residues. V lost 0 bases and J lost 4, with 5 bases in between. The CDR3 nucleotides read TGTGCCAGCAGTTACTCGTATTCAGATACGCAGTATTTT. Its protein is CASSYSYSDTQYF.

This rearrangement joins TRBV5-1 to TRBJ1-3; possibly TRBD1 for D (5 bases). The CDR3 consists of 19 residues. Germline V gives CDR1 SGHRS, CDR2 YFSETQ. V lost 0 bases and J lost 4, with 23 bases in between. The CDR3 nucleotides read TGCGCCAGCAGCTTGGAGGTTCTAAGGGGCCTATACTCGGGAAACACCATATATTTT. Translated, it gives CASSLEVLRGLYSGNTIYF.

This sequence joins TRBV10-3 and TRBJ1-5, with D perhaps matching TRBD1 (5 bases). V was pared by 3 bases and J by 2 bases, with 8 bases between. Germline CDR1 reads ENHRY; CDR2 reads SYGVKD. The length of the CDR3 is 14 residues. CDR3 sequence: CAISDAGGNQPQHF. CDR3 DNA sequence: TGTGCCATCAGTGATGCGGGGGGCAATCAGCCCCAGCATTTT.

In its sample, this clone was seen a few times. The CDR3 DNA follows: TGTGCCAGCTCGCCGACAGGAGCGTCCCACGAGCAGTACTTC. It codes for CASSPTGASHEQYF. The rearrangement joins TRBV18 to TRBJ2-5; TRBD1 is a possible D gene (6 bases). The J call may be wrong; the DNA end is better matched by TRBJ2-7. Germline V lookup: CDR1 KGHSH, CDR2 LQKENI. The CDR3 length is 14 residues.

The V gene is TRBV6-5, the J gene TRBJ2-7, with TRBD1 as a possible D gene (5 bases). Germline V gene sequence: CDR1 MNHEY, CDR2 SVGAGI. The length of the CDR3 is 14 residues. V was cut by 5 bases and J by 2 bases, with 13 bases left in between. Here the CDR3 reads CASSKTGLTYEQYF. CDR3 DNA: TGTGCCAGCAGTAAAACAGGTCTCACCTACGAGCAGTACTTC.

This clone was detected a few times. V is TRBV7-9 and J is TRBJ2-7; D might be TRBD1 (6 bases). Germline V gene sequence: CDR1 SEHNR, CDR2 FQNEAQ (reference sequence). The CDR3 has 15 amino acids. With 2 bases removed from V and 3 bases from J, the gap between germline ends came to 14 bases. DNA of the CDR3: TGTGCCAGCAGCTTACTGGACAGCCTTTTCTACGAGCAGTACTTC. Translated, it gives CASSLLDSLFYEQYF.

This chain links TRBV5-4 with TRBJ2-3; D is ambiguous. The CDR3 covers 16 residues. V lost 5 bases, J lost 0 bases, and 16 bases lay in between. CDR1 is SGHNT, CDR2 YYREEE, per germline (reference sequence). The CDR3 here is CASRFDIAVSTDTQYF. Here the CDR3 DNA reads TGTGCCAGCAGGTTCGACATCGCCGTAAGCACAGATACGCAGTATTTT.

This rearrangement joins TRBV6-1 to TRBJ2-1; maybe TRBD1 (5 bases). The germline V gene encodes CDR1 MNHNS and CDR2 SASEGT. Trimming stripped 3 bases from V and 6 bases from J, with 15 bases between. The CDR3 has 15 residues. CDR3: CASSDGPNRGNEQFF. CDR3 nucleotides: TGTGCCAGCAGTGATGGGCCTAATAGGGGCAATGAGCAGTTCTTC.

This clone was found once. This chain connects TRBV5-1 to TRBJ1-6; no definite D call. The V end was cut by 0 bases, the J end by 0 bases, with 7 bases between. The CDR3 has 16 amino acids. In germline, CDR1 is SGHRS, CDR2 YFSETQ. CDR3 in amino acids: CASSLDGSSYNSPLHF. The DNA of the CDR3 is TGCGCCAGCAGCTTGGACGGGAGCTCCTATAATTCACCCCTCCACTTT.

This clone was detected only a few times. This could be a read error, since a much larger clone is one nucleotide away. The chain employs TRBV5-6 and TRBJ2-7; D is ambiguous. Germline-derived CDR1 and CDR2 are SGHDT and YYEEEE. The CDR3 has 16 residues. V was trimmed by 2 bases and J by 0 bases, leaving 15 bases between them. CDR3 sequence: CASSLFSGPSSYEQYF. The CDR3 coding sequence is TGTGCCAGCAGCTTATTTTCGGGTCCGAGCTCCTACGAGCAGTACTTC.

This clone came up a few times. This chain joins TRBV11-3 and TRBJ2-2; TRBD2 matches at 7 bases. This CDR3 has 15 amino acids. CDR1 is SGHNT, CDR2 YENEEA, per germline. V trimming: 5 bases; J trimming: 3 bases; junction bases outside the gene matches: 6. The CDR3 DNA follows: TGTGCCAGCAGCCCTGGCGGGAGAGACACCGGGGAGCTGTTTTTT. It codes for CASSPGGRDTGELFF.

The chain's CDR3 is CASSSERRGMDSPLHF. CDR3 coding DNA: TGTGCCAGCAGCTCGGAAAGGAGGGGCATGGATTCACCCCTCCACTTT. The chain couples TRBV9 to TRBJ1-6; possibly TRBD1 for D (5 bases). Trimming took 4 bases from V and 8 from J, leaving 19 bases between them. Germline values: CDR1 SGDLS, CDR2 YYNGEE. The CDR3 loop spans 16 amino acids.

The chain uses TRBV5-1 and TRBJ2-2; D not resolved. The CDR3 is 12 residues long. CDR1 is SGHRS, CDR2 YFSETQ, per germline. V was shortened by 2 bases and J by 4 bases, with 3 bases between the two germline ends. The chain's CDR3 is CASSFSTGELFF. The CDR3, as DNA: TGCGCCAGCAGCTTTAGCACCGGGGAGCTGTTTTTT. Looking up the rest from reference TRBV5-1 and TRBJ2-2 gives the full variable domain: KAGVTQTPRYLIKTRGQQVTLSCSPISGHRSVSWYQQTPGQGLQFLFEYFSETQRNKGNFPGRFSGRQFSNSRSEMNVSTLELGDSALYLCASSFSTGELFFGEGSRLTVL.

The V call is TRBV18, the J call TRBJ2-2; 7 bases map to TRBD1. V shed 0 bases and J 0 bases; nucleotides not matched to a gene: 13. The germline CDR1 and CDR2 sequences are KGHSH and LQKENI. The CDR3 totals 20 residues. The chain's CDR3 is CASSPPGRIVQGTNTGELFF. Written as DNA, the CDR3 is TGTGCCAGCTCACCACCGGGCCGGATAGTACAGGGGACGAACACCGGGGAGCTGTTTTTT.

The chain joins TRBV5-6 to TRBJ1-2; 9 bases are a match to TRBD1. The CDR3 spans 16 residues. The V gene end was trimmed by 2 bases and the J gene end by 3 bases; junction bases not matched to a gene: 8. Germline V CDR1 and CDR2: SGHDT, YYEEEE. The CDR3 region has the DNA TGTGCCAGCAGCTTCCCGGGACAGGGTTTGTACTATGGCTACACCTTC. Protein sequence: CASSFPGQGLYYGYTF.

The chain combines TRBV5-1 with TRBJ2-5; 7 bases map to TRBD2. Germline-derived CDR1 and CDR2 are SGHRS and YFSETQ. The CDR3 covers 14 residues. The junction had 11 bases not matched to a gene; V was cut back by 7 bases and J by 5 bases. CDR3 sequence (DNA): TGCGCCAGCGGGGAAGGGGAGGGGCACGAGACCCAGTACTTC. Amino acid sequence: CASGEGEGHETQYF.

On this clone itself: In the same sample, other DNA sequences code for this CDR3. V and J are TRBV5-1 and TRBJ2-1; 8 nucleotides align to TRBD1. This CDR3 is 15 amino acids long. Germline lookup yields CDR1 SGHRS and CDR2 YFSETQ. The V and J ends lost 5 bases and 0 bases, in that order; junction bases with no gene match: 4. The CDR3 nucleotides read TGCGCCAGCAGTCCCGGGACAGGCTCCTACAATGAGCAGTTCTTC. This codes for CASSPGTGSYNEQFF. The whole variable domain, filled in from reference TRBV5-1 and TRBJ2-1, reads KAGVTQTPRYLIKTRGQQVTLSCSPISGHRSVSWYQQTPGQGLQFLFEYFSETQRNKGNFPGRFSGRQFSNSRSEMNVSTLELGDSALYLCASSPGTGSYNEQFFGPGTRLTVL.

The gene calls are TRBV28 and TRBJ2-5; no clear D. The assigned J gene may be wrong: the sequence end matches TRBJ2-7 better. The CDR3 is 12 amino acids. CDR1 and CDR2 (germline): MDHEN, SYDVKM. The CDR3 loop reads CASTQKDYEQYF. CDR3 nucleotides: TGTGCCAGCACCCAGAAGGACTACGAGCAGTACTTC.

The J gene is TRBJ2-1, the V gene TRBV7-9, with D perhaps TRBD2 (5 bases). The CDR3 loop spans 13 amino acids. V lost 4 bases, J lost 5 bases, and 9 bases lay in between. Germline CDR1 SEHNR, CDR2 FQNEAQ (reference sequence). In nucleotides, the CDR3 is TGTGCCAGCAGCTCCGGACTGAACAATGAGCAGTTCTTC. This encodes CASSSGLNNEQFF.

V and J are TRBV6-1 and TRBJ1-2, with no clear D. Germline CDR1 reads MNHNS; CDR2 reads SASEGT. With 2 bases removed from V and 8 bases from J, the gap between germline ends came to 18 bases. The CDR3 contains 15 residues. The CDR3 region is CASSEKYGLPGGYTF. The DNA of the CDR3 is TGTGCCAGCAGTGAAAAGTACGGCCTCCCGGGAGGCTACACCTTC.

The chain is built from TRBV6-5 and TRBJ1-2, with a tentative D call TRBD1 (6 bases). CDR1 and CDR2 from the germline V gene are MNHEY and SVGAGI. There are 15 residues in the CDR3. The germline V and J ends were trimmed by 0 bases and 7 bases, with 15 bases remaining between them. The CDR3 is CASSYSRGGVGGYTF. DNA of the CDR3: TGTGCCAGCAGTTACTCGAGAGGGGGGGTGGGTGGCTACACCTTC.

The chain combines TRBV9 with TRBJ1-5; a weak D match, TRBD1 (6 bases). The V gene lost 4 bases and the J gene lost 1 base, with 18 bases spanning the gap. The V gene's germline CDR1 is SGDLS and CDR2 YYNGEE. The length of the CDR3 is 17 residues. The DNA of the CDR3 is TGTGCCAGCAGCCCGGGCCTCGGGACATTGAGCAATCAGCCCCAGCATTTT. It specifies CASSPGLGTLSNQPQHF.

For the CDR3, the DNA is TGCGCCAGCAGCATCCAGGGGATAGCGGGAAACACCATATATTTT. Translation gives CASSIQGIAGNTIYF. This chain links TRBV5-1 with TRBJ1-3, with a possible D match to TRBD1 (6 bases). Germline assignment: CDR1 SGHRS and CDR2 YFSETQ. V was clipped by 4 bases and J by 4 bases, with 15 bases between them. The CDR3 runs 15 residues.

CDR3 protein: CASSLAGDTGELFF. CDR3 DNA: TGTGCCAGCAGCTTAGCGGGAGACACCGGGGAGCTGTTTTTT. The chain links TRBV7-8 to TRBJ2-2; tentatively, D is TRBD2 (5 bases). V shed 0 bases and J shed 3 bases, with 5 bases lying between them. Germline values: CDR1 SGHVS, CDR2 FQNEAQ. The CDR3 length is 14 residues.

This chain uses TRBV10-3 with TRBJ1-5; TRBD1 is a possible D gene (5 bases). Per germline, CDR1 ENHRY and CDR2 SYGVKD. The CDR3 is 17 amino acids. V lost 3 bases to trimming and J lost 2 bases, with 17 bases between them. The DNA for the CDR3 is TGTGCCATCAGTGACGGACTGAACGCGGGGGGCAATCAGCCCCAGCATTTT. It yields the protein CAISDGLNAGGNQPQHF.

J is TRBJ1-1 and V is TRBV19, with 9 bases identical to TRBD1. J gave up 4 bases and V 7 bases, and 7 bases lay outside the gene matches. The CDR3 runs 14 residues. Germline V CDR1 and CDR2: LNHDA, SQIVND (reference sequence). The CDR3 nucleotides are TGTGCCAGTAAGGGGGGACAGGGTGGCACTGAAGCTTTCTTT. This gives the protein CASKGGQGGTEAFF.

This clone was seen more than once but under ten times. The chain carries TRBV6-5 and TRBJ2-1; D is possibly TRBD1 (6 bases). Per germline, CDR1 MNHEY and CDR2 SVGAGI. The CDR3 consists of 15 residues. V shed 2 bases and J shed 9 bases, with 17 bases lying between them. CDR3 bases: TGTGCCAGCAGTTACCCATCTCAGGGGATCAGTGAGCAGTTCTTC. Translated, it gives CASSYPSQGISEQFF.